This TCR beta chain was recorded in a study of T cell responses to AZD1222 COVID-19 vaccine. General study results and limits: Spike as a whole was targeted by vaccine-associated CD4 TCRs, dominant at 160-218 and 743-854.

Data came from immunoSEQ multiplex PCR; TCRdb stores just in-frame clones and leaves some out. Among about 40,000 clones, roughly 88% were seen once, and the ten largest hold more than 20%. Germline V gene lookup returns CDR1 SGHTA and CDR2 FQGTGA. J was trimmed by 5 bases and V by 4 bases; bases with no gene match: 12. The CDR3 spans 18 residues. Points on this clone: Antigen: not known.

This clonotype was obtained from an adult who received the MenACWY meningococcal vaccine as a control. Source: peripheral blood, taken 28 days after the second dose of the MenACWY control vaccine. This sequence joins TRBV7-3 and TRBJ2-3, with 13 positions matching TRBD2. The CDR3 coding sequence is TGTGCCAGCAGCTCCCCCCCGCAAACTAGCGGGGGGGGAGATACGCAGTATTTT. Protein product: CASSSPPQTSGGGDTQYF. The entire variable domain, with the rest obtained from reference TRBV7-3 and TRBJ2-3, is as follows: GAGVSQTPSNKVTEKGKYVELRCDPISGHTALYWYRQSLGQGPEFLIYFQGTGAADDSGLPNDRFFAVRPEGSVSTLKIQRTERGDSAVYLCASSSPPQTSGGGDTQYFGPGTRLTVL.